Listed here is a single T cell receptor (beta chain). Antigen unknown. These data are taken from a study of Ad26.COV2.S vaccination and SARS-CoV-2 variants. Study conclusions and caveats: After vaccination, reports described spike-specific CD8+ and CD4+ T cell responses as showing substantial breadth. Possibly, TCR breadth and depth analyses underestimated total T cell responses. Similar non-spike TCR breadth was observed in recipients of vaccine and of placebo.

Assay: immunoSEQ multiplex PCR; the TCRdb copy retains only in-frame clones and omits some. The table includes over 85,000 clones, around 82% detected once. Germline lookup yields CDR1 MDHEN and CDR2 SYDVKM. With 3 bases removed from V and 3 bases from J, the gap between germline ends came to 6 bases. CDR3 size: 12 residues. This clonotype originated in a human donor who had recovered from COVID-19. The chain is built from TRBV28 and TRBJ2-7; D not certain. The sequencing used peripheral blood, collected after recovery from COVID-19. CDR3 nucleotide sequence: TGTGCCAGCAGTTTCCCATACTACGAGCAGTACTTC. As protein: CASSFPYYEQYF.